This T cell receptor beta chain was observed in a study of human T cells and chemical hapten exposure. One entry per CDR3 protein results from TCRdb running MiXCR on the RACE reads. The top ten hold 2.5% to 3% of the sample, which has 90,000 to 110,000 distinct CDR3 sequences, less than 40% seen once. The CDR3 is 12 residues long. J was trimmed by 7 bases and V by 10 bases; bases with no gene match: 5. Sample time point: patch test 3, about 24 weeks after DPC sensitization. Treatment reported: therapeutic diphenylcyclopropenone sensitization with weekly scalp DPC. The TCR comes from a man aged 35 to 55 with alopecia areata. Some clones in this sample may be carry-over from other donors' samples. The sequences come from whole blood, collected in connection with sensitization to the hapten diphenylcyclopropenone (DPC). The rearrangement links TRBV12-3 or TRBV12-4 to TRBJ1-4, with 8 bases fitting TRBD1. The CDR3 is CATQGAGEKLFF. In DNA form, the CDR3 reads TGTGCCACCCAGGGGGCGGGTGAAAAACTGTTTTTT.